Reported below is one T cell receptor (beta chain). Its matching antigen is unknown. The data stem from a study of cytomegalovirus exposure and HLA in healthy donors. Study-level results: Usually a TCR sequence was rare, but some public TCRs were found in many donors.

Donors were drawn from the approximately 120-subject validation cohort, separate from the roughly 670-subject first cohort. Germline V gene data show CDR1 as MRHNA and CDR2 as SNTAGT. The CDR3 has 15 residues. The V segment lost 4 bases and the J segment 2 bases; nucleotides outside the gene matches: 3. Generated by immunoSEQ multiplex PCR, the TCRdb table keeps only in-frame clones and is missing some. The sample yields 120,000 or so clones, around 90% seen once. This clonotype was sampled from a woman aged 18-29 years in good health and CMV-seronegative. The sequencing sample was made of PBMCs. The rearrangement uses TRBV6-4 and TRBJ2-2; 8 bases align to TRBD1. CDR3 protein: CASSAGQDNTGELFF. In nucleotides, the CDR3 is TGTGCCAGCAGTGCGGGACAGGACAACACCGGGGAGCTGTTTTTT.